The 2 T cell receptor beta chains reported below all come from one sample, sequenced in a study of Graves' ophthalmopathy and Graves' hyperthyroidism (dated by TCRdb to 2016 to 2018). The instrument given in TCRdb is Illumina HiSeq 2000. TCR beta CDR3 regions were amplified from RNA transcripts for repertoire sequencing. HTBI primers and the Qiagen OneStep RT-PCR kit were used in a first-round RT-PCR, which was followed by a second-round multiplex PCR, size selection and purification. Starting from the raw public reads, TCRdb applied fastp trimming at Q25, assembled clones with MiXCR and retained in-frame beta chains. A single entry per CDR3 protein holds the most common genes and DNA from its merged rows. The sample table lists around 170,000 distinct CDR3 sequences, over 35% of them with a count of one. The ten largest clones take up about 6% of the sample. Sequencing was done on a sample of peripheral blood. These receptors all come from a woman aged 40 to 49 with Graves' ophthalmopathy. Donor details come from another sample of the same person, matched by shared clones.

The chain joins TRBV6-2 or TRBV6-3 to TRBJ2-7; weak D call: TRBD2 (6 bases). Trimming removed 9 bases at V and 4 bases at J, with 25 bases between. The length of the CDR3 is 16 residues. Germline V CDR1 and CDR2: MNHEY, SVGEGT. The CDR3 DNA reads TGTGCCAGTTGTAGCGGAACCTTCCCGGCGGGGTACGAGCAGTACTTC. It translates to CASCSGTFPAGYEQYF.

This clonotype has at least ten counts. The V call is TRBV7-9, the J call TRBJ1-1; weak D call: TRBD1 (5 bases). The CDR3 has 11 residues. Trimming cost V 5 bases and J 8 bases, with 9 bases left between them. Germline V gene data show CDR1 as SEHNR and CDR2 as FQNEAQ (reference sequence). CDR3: CASSIRTEAFF. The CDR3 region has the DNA TGTGCCAGCAGCATACGGACAGAAGCTTTCTTT.